The clone carrying this T cell receptor beta chain was detected a few times. This specimen belongs to a study of T cells in Graves' hyperthyroidism and ophthalmopathy. RNA transcripts yielded amplified TCR beta CDR3 regions. First-round RT-PCR of the TCR CDR3 relied on the HTBI primer set. In TCRdb, the multiplex PCR reads were re-called with MiXCR into one record per CDR3 protein. The table records over 150,000 distinct CDR3 sequences, about a sixth of them present only once. Between the trimmed V and J ends, which lost 4 bases and 2 bases, there was a span of 10 bases. The CDR3 consists of 13 residues. The germline gives CDR1 SGHDT, CDR2 YYEEEE.

The receptor's source is a woman aged 50 to 65 with Graves' hyperthyroidism. The sequenced sample consisted of blood. The chain joins TRBV5-6 to TRBJ2-7; D gene uncertain. DNA of the CDR3: TGTGCCAGCAGCCGGACGGCAGCCTACGAGCAGTACTTC. It is translated as CASSRTAAYEQYF.